A selection of T cell receptor beta chains follows, all from one sample in a study of blood T cell repertoires in COVID-19. Libraries were prepared by immunoSEQ multiplex PCR; TCRdb keeps only in-frame clonotypes and omits some of them. Altogether about 250,000 clones are present, roughly 82% being singletons, with the ten largest covering approximately 6%. The sequencing sample was made of peripheral blood. The receptors stem from a woman older than 75 with COVID-19, enrolled during active disease. Both conserved end residues are part of each CDR3. Fields, in order: J gene, V gene, D gene, clone size, CDR3 protein, CDR3 DNA. D genes are given only for firm matches. Clone size appears in some rows only: once, few, many, or a class for an expanded clone.

J gene: TRBJ2-5
V gene: TRBV5-1
D gene: .
clone size: .
CDR3 protein: CASSPQGRETQYF
CDR3 DNA: TGCGCCAGCAGCCCCCAGGGCCGGGAGACCCAGTACTTC

J gene: TRBJ2-7
V gene: TRBV30
D gene: TRBD1
clone size: .
CDR3 protein: CAWSSRSPGTGEYF
CDR3 DNA: TGTGCCTGGAGTAGTCGAAGTCCCGGGACAGGGGAGTACTTC

J gene: TRBJ1-1
V gene: TRBV10-3
D gene: .
clone size: .
CDR3 protein: CAAGSGALNTEAFF
CDR3 DNA: TGTGCCGCAGGGTCAGGGGCACTGAACACTGAAGCTTTCTTT

J gene: TRBJ2-2
V gene: TRBV24-1
D gene: TRBD1
clone size: .
CDR3 protein: CATSDRQGYTGELFF
CDR3 DNA: TGTGCCACCAGTGATCGACAGGGATACACCGGGGAGCTGTTTTTT

J gene: TRBJ2-1
V gene: TRBV5-4
D gene: TRBD2
clone size: .
CDR3 protein: CASSSPGLAGLSGNEQFF
CDR3 DNA: TGTGCCAGCAGCAGTCCGGGACTAGCGGGGCTCAGCGGGAATGAGCAGTTCTTC

J gene: TRBJ1-5
V gene: TRBV28
D gene: TRBD1
clone size: .
CDR3 protein: CASRTTGEGLNQPQHF
CDR3 DNA: TGTGCCAGCAGAACCACAGGGGAAGGCTTGAATCAGCCCCAGCATTTT

J gene: TRBJ2-3
V gene: TRBV24-1
D gene: TRBD2
clone size: .
CDR3 protein: CAAGGGGAITDTQYF
CDR3 DNA: TGTGCCGCGGGAGGCGGGGGGGCCATCACAGATACGCAGTATTTT

J gene: TRBJ2-3
V gene: TRBV7-2
D gene: .
clone size: .
CDR3 protein: CASSLAGSTDTQYF
CDR3 DNA: TGTGCCAGCAGCTTAGCGGGGAGTACAGATACGCAGTATTTT

J gene: TRBJ1-2
V gene: TRBV7-9
D gene: TRBD1
clone size: .
CDR3 protein: CASSFDRASYGYTF
CDR3 DNA: TGTGCCAGCAGCTTCGACAGGGCTTCATATGGCTACACCTTC

J gene: TRBJ2-3
V gene: TRBV5-1
D gene: TRBD1
clone size: .
CDR3 protein: CASSVQGEISTDTQYF
CDR3 DNA: TGCGCCAGCAGCGTGCAGGGGGAGATTAGCACAGATACGCAGTATTTT

J gene: TRBJ1-6
V gene: TRBV3-1/TRBV3-2
D gene: TRBD1
clone size: .
CDR3 protein: CASSPQGGDGALHF
CDR3 DNA: TGTGCCAGCAGCCCACAGGGGGGAGACGGAGCCCTCCACTTT

J gene: TRBJ2-7
V gene: TRBV28
D gene: .
clone size: few
CDR3 protein: CASSLGETYSYEQYF
CDR3 DNA: TGTGCCAGCAGTTTAGGGGAGACCTACTCCTACGAGCAGTACTTC

J gene: TRBJ1-2
V gene: TRBV24-1
D gene: .
clone size: .
CDR3 protein: CATSGDSPTPYGYTF
CDR3 DNA: TGTGCCACCAGTGGTGACAGCCCAACTCCCTATGGCTACACCTTC

J gene: TRBJ1-2
V gene: TRBV19
D gene: .
clone size: .
CDR3 protein: CASSIVQGGYTF
CDR3 DNA: TGTGCCAGTAGTATAGTTCAGGGTGGCTACACCTTC

J gene: TRBJ1-5
V gene: TRBV6-4
D gene: TRBD1
clone size: .
CDR3 protein: CASSEAGGNQPQHF
CDR3 DNA: TGTGCCAGCAGTGAGGCAGGGGGAAATCAGCCCCAGCATTTT

J gene: TRBJ1-1
V gene: TRBV2
D gene: .
clone size: .
CDR3 protein: CASTVQGVNTEAFF
CDR3 DNA: TGTGCCAGCACAGTGCAGGGCGTGAACACTGAAGCTTTCTTT

J gene: TRBJ1-2
V gene: TRBV9
D gene: TRBD1
clone size: .
CDR3 protein: CASSVDRGRYGYTF
CDR3 DNA: TGTGCCAGCAGCGTAGACAGGGGGCGCTATGGCTACACCTTC

J gene: TRBJ1-4
V gene: TRBV2
D gene: TRBD1
clone size: .
CDR3 protein: CASSVDRVAANEKLFF
CDR3 DNA: TGTGCCAGCAGTGTCGACAGGGTGGCGGCTAATGAAAAACTGTTTTTT

J gene: TRBJ1-2
V gene: TRBV28
D gene: TRBD1
clone size: .
CDR3 protein: CASSSPDRIVGYTF
CDR3 DNA: TGTGCCAGCAGTTCACCGGACAGGATAGTGGGCTACACCTTC

J gene: TRBJ2-1
V gene: TRBV7-2
D gene: .
clone size: .
CDR3 protein: CASSFTGNPHNEQFF
CDR3 DNA: TGTGCCAGCAGCTTTACCGGGAATCCCCACAATGAGCAGTTCTTC

J gene: TRBJ1-3
V gene: TRBV4-2
D gene: .
clone size: once
CDR3 protein: CASSQAKGDPGNTIYF
CDR3 DNA: TGTGCCAGCAGCCAAGCAAAAGGAGACCCTGGAAACACCATATATTTT

J gene: TRBJ1-5
V gene: TRBV6-2/TRBV6-3
D gene: .
clone size: .
CDR3 protein: CASSYAGDAQPQHF
CDR3 DNA: TGTGCCAGCAGTTATGCAGGGGACGCTCAGCCCCAGCATTTT

J gene: TRBJ2-4
V gene: TRBV29-1
D gene: TRBD2
clone size: once
CDR3 protein: CSVALAGGPNIQYF
CDR3 DNA: TGCAGCGTTGCACTAGCGGGGGGGCCGAACATTCAGTACTTC

J gene: TRBJ2-1
V gene: TRBV29-1
D gene: .
clone size: .
CDR3 protein: CSVNPTGISEQFF
CDR3 DNA: TGCAGCGTCAACCCCACAGGTATAAGCGAGCAGTTCTTC

J gene: TRBJ2-3
V gene: TRBV25-1
D gene: .
clone size: once
CDR3 protein: CASSGTASTDTQYF
CDR3 DNA: TGTGCCAGCAGTGGGACAGCTAGCACAGATACGCAGTATTTT

J gene: TRBJ2-5
V gene: TRBV5-6
D gene: .
clone size: few
CDR3 protein: CASSLAAGKLSQETQYF
CDR3 DNA: TGTGCCAGCAGCTTGGCCGCAGGGAAGCTTTCTCAAGAGACCCAGTACTTC

J gene: TRBJ2-5
V gene: TRBV4-1
D gene: .
clone size: .
CDR3 protein: CASSQVTRETQYF
CDR3 DNA: TGCGCCAGCAGCCAAGTGACGAGGGAGACCCAGTACTTC

J gene: TRBJ1-1
V gene: TRBV3-1/TRBV3-2
D gene: .
clone size: .
CDR3 protein: CAPPTLLEAFF
CDR3 DNA: TGTGCCCCCCCCACTTTACTCGAAGCTTTCTTT

J gene: TRBJ2-3
V gene: TRBV18
D gene: .
clone size: .
CDR3 protein: CASSPLAGALGDTQYF
CDR3 DNA: TGTGCCAGCTCACCACTCGCAGGGGCCCTTGGCGATACGCAGTATTTT

J gene: TRBJ1-3
V gene: TRBV2
D gene: TRBD1
clone size: .
CDR3 protein: CASNPQGASSGNTIYF
CDR3 DNA: TGTGCCAGCAATCCACAGGGGGCCTCCTCTGGAAACACCATATATTTT

J gene: TRBJ2-3
V gene: TRBV7-9
D gene: TRBD1
clone size: once
CDR3 protein: CASSQTGGGTDTQYF
CDR3 DNA: TGTGCCAGCAGCCAAACAGGGGGTGGGACAGATACGCAGTATTTT

J gene: TRBJ1-4
V gene: TRBV28
D gene: TRBD1
clone size: few
CDR3 protein: CASSIAGQGIGEKLFF
CDR3 DNA: TGTGCCAGCAGTATAGCGGGACAGGGAATTGGGGAAAAACTGTTTTTT

J gene: TRBJ2-2
V gene: TRBV9
D gene: .
clone size: .
CDR3 protein: CASSVDTNTGELFF
CDR3 DNA: TGTGCCAGCAGCGTGGACACGAACACCGGGGAGCTGTTTTTT

J gene: TRBJ1-5
V gene: TRBV3-1/TRBV3-2
D gene: .
clone size: .
CDR3 protein: CASSQRGERQPQHF
CDR3 DNA: TGTGCCAGCAGCCAACGGGGGGAGCGACAGCCCCAGCATTTT

J gene: TRBJ1-6
V gene: TRBV27
D gene: TRBD1
clone size: .
CDR3 protein: CASSTGQVRHSPLHF
CDR3 DNA: TGTGCCAGCAGTACAGGACAGGTCCGACATTCACCCCTCCACTTT

J gene: TRBJ1-2
V gene: TRBV24-1
D gene: .
clone size: .
CDR3 protein: CATSDSGFYGYTF
CDR3 DNA: TGTGCCACCAGTGACTCAGGGTTTTATGGCTACACCTTC

J gene: TRBJ1-5
V gene: TRBV19
D gene: .
clone size: .
CDR3 protein: CASARASNQPQHF
CDR3 DNA: TGTGCCAGCGCCAGGGCTAGCAATCAGCCCCAGCATTTT

J gene: TRBJ1-2
V gene: TRBV25-1
D gene: .
clone size: .
CDR3 protein: CASSAQGNYGYTF
CDR3 DNA: TGTGCCAGCAGTGCACAGGGTAACTATGGCTACACCTTC

J gene: TRBJ1-2
V gene: TRBV19
D gene: .
clone size: .
CDR3 protein: CASSTRLGSTF
CDR3 DNA: TGTGCCAGTAGTACCCGCCTTGGCAGCACCTTC

J gene: TRBJ1-2
V gene: TRBV12-3/TRBV12-4
D gene: .
clone size: .
CDR3 protein: CASSFHRGSGYTF
CDR3 DNA: TGTGCCAGCAGTTTCCATCGAGGGAGCGGCTACACCTTC

J gene: TRBJ2-1
V gene: TRBV28
D gene: TRBD2
clone size: .
CDR3 protein: CASSFGTSGGKRSYNEQFF
CDR3 DNA: TGTGCCAGCAGTTTCGGGACTAGCGGGGGAAAAAGGTCCTACAATGAGCAGTTCTTC

J gene: TRBJ1-2
V gene: TRBV28
D gene: .
clone size: .
CDR3 protein: CASSWAVNSNGYTF
CDR3 DNA: TGTGCCAGCAGTTGGGCAGTAAACTCAAATGGCTACACCTTC

J gene: TRBJ1-1
V gene: TRBV6-4
D gene: .
clone size: few
CDR3 protein: CASSADGGLNTEAFF
CDR3 DNA: TGTGCCAGCAGTGCAGATGGAGGTCTGAACACTGAAGCTTTCTTT

J gene: TRBJ1-1
V gene: TRBV19
D gene: TRBD1
clone size: .
CDR3 protein: CASSPHAPGGSAFF
CDR3 DNA: TGTGCCAGTAGTCCGCACGCCCCAGGGGGCTCAGCTTTCTTT

J gene: TRBJ2-1
V gene: TRBV11-2
D gene: TRBD1
clone size: .
CDR3 protein: CASSMGTGLFEQFF
CDR3 DNA: TGTGCCAGCAGCATGGGGACAGGGTTATTCGAGCAGTTCTTC

J gene: TRBJ2-1
V gene: TRBV7-2
D gene: TRBD2
clone size: .
CDR3 protein: CASSLARGGANEQFF
CDR3 DNA: TGTGCCAGCAGCTTAGCGCGCGGGGGGGCCAATGAGCAGTTCTTC

J gene: TRBJ2-2
V gene: TRBV2
D gene: TRBD1
clone size: .
CDR3 protein: CATSRDRGQNTGELFF
CDR3 DNA: TGTGCCACCAGCCGGGACAGGGGGCAAAACACCGGGGAGCTGTTTTTT

J gene: TRBJ1-6
V gene: TRBV18
D gene: .
clone size: few
CDR3 protein: CASSSAGQGSPLHF
CDR3 DNA: TGTGCCAGCTCCTCCGCGGGGCAGGGTTCACCCCTCCACTTT

J gene: TRBJ1-6
V gene: TRBV15
D gene: TRBD1
clone size: .
CDR3 protein: CATSRKGTGASPLHF
CDR3 DNA: TGTGCCACCAGCAGAAAGGGGACAGGGGCTTCACCCCTCCACTTT